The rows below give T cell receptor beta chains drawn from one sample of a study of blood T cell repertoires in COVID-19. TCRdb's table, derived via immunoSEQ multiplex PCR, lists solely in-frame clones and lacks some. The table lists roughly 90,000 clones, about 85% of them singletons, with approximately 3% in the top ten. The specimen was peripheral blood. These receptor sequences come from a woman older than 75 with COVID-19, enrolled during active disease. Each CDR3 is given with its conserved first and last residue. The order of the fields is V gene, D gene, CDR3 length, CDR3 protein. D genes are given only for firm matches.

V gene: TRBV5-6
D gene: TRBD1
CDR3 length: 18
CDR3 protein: CASSRSGTGSSYNSPLHF

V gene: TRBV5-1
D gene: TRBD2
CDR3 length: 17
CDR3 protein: CASSFFGLAGSEHEQFF

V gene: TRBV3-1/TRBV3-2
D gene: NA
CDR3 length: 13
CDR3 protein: CASSQEGGLPLHF

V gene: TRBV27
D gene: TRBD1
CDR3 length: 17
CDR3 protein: CASSWGLGQGSYNEQFF

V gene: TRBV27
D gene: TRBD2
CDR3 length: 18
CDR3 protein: CASSLSPALSGSLYEQYF

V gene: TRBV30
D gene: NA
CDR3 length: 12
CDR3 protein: CAWRGDSSSQFF

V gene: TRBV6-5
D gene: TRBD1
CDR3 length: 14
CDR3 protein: CASWTRTGTYEQYF

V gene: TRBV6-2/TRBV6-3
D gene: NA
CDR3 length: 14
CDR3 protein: CASSYSQGTSPLHF

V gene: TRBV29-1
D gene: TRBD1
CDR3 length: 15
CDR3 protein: CSVEAAQGAGYGYTF

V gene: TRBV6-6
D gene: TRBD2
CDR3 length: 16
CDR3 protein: CASRVTSGGAPDTQYF

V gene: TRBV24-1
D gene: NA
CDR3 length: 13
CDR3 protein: CATSLQGNQPQHF

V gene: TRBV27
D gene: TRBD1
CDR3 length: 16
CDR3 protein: CASSLSGTAPSYEQYF

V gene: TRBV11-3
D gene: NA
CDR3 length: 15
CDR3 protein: CASSLGGGSGYEQFF

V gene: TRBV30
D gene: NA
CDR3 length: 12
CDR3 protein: CAWRDNNYGYTF

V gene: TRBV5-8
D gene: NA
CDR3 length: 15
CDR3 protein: CASSFHRLDPGELFF

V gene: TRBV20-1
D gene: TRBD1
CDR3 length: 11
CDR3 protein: CSARQGRSYTF

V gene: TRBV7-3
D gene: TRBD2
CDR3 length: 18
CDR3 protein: CASSLRSGGASGANVLTF

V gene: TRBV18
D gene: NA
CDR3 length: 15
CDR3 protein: CASSPRRGDSYEQYF

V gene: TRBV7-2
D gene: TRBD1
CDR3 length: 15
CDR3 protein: CASRLTGTGIYEQYF

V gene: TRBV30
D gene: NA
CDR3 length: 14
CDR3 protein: CAWSVLVTNYGYTF

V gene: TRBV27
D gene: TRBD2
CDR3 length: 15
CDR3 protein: CASSKLAGGQETQYF

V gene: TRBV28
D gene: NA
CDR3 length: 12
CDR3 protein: CASRPPGYEQYF

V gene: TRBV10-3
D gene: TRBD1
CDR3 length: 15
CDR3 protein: CAISEGTGGNYEQYF

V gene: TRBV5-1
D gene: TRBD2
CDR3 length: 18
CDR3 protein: CASSLYSGRSSGANVLTF

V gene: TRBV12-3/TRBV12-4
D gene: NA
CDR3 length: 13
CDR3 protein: CASSLGQHSPLHF

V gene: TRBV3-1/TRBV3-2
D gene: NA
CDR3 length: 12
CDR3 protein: CASSQATGELFF

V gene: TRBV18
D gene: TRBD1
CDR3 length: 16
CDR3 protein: CASSLGTERYTGELFF

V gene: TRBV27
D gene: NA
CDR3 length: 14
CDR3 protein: CASTFHTGNTEAFF

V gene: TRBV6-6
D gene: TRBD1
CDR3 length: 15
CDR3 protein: CASSYRTGSLYGYTF

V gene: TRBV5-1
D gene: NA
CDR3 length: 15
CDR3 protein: CASSFKQGFTDTQYF

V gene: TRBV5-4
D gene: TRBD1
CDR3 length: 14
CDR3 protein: CASSVQGMNTEAFF

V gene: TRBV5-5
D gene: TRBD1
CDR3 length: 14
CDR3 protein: CASSITGGRGEQYF

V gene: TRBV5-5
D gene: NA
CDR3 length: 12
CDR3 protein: CASSLYTGELFF

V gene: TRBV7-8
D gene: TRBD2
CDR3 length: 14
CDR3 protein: CASSLAGTSYEQYF

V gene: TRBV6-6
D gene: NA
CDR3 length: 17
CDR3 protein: CASSPSRGALGTGELFF

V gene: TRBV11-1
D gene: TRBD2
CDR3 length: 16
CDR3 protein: CASSISGTSVTGELFF

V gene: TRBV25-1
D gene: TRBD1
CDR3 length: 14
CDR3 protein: CASRDRLYNSPLHF

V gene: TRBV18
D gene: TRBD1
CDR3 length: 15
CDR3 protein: CASSPGQAYNQPQHF

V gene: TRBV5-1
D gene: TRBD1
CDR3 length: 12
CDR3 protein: CASSLQGSEQYF

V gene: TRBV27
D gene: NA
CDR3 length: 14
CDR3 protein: CASKVRVRSYEQYF

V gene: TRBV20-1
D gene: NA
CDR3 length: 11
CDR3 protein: CSASQGIIQYF

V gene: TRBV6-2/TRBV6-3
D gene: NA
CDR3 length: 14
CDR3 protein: CASSYSATNYGYTF

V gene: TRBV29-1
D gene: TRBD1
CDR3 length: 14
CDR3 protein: CSASVTGGGQPQHF

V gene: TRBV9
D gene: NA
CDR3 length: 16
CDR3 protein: CASSVAIGRPYNEQFF

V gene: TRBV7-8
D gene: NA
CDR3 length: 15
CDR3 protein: CASSFGTTSTDTQYF

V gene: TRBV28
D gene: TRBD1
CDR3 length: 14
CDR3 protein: CASSPGTGNQPQHF

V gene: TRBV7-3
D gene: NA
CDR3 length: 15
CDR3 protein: CASSLTSQGGYEQYF

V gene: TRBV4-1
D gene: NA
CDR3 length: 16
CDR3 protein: CASSQLQAGGNQPQHF

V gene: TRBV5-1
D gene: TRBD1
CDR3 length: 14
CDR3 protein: CASSGRTGFAEAFF

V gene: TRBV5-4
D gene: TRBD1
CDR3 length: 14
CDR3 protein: CASSSNRGQYEQYF